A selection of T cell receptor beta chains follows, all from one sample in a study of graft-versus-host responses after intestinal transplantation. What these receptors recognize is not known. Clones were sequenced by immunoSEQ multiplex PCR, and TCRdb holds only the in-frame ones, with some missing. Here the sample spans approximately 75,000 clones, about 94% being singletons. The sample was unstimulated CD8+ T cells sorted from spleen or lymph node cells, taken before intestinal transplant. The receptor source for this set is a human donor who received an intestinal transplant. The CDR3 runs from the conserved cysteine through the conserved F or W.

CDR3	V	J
CSVEVETSVHEQFF	TRBV29-1	TRBJ2-1
CASRTASPPYEQYF	TRBV11-2	TRBJ2-7
CASSSFGTKGDTQYF	TRBV7-3	TRBJ2-3
CASIGTSGYYEQYF	TRBV2	TRBJ2-7
CASSSSPAYSSYNEQFF	TRBV9	TRBJ2-1
CASSSLRGESSYEQYF	TRBV5-1	TRBJ2-7
CASSIPLSGANTEAFF	TRBV19	TRBJ1-1
CASSFDRGISYEQYF	TRBV28	TRBJ2-7
CASSHSREGANTGELFF	TRBV4-1	TRBJ2-2
CASSLAGQASSGNTIYF	TRBV5-1	TRBJ1-3
CAWSFGRRETQYF	TRBV30	TRBJ2-5
CAISRTGEFYEQYF	TRBV10-3	TRBJ2-7
CASSIEGHTEAFF	TRBV19	TRBJ1-1
CASSTSVGGPYNEQFF	TRBV7-9	TRBJ2-1
CASSPLLDTLGPQHF	TRBV27	TRBJ1-5
CASSFGGGIDQPQHF	TRBV5-4	TRBJ1-5
CASSPQVSGSSYEQYF	TRBV5-5	TRBJ2-7
CASSSPGTENTEAFF	TRBV27	TRBJ1-1
CASSFDGQGMNTEAFF	TRBV7-2	TRBJ1-1
CASTQGTRGGTEAFF	TRBV6-5	TRBJ1-1
CASSELVQGADTQYF	TRBV6-1	TRBJ2-3
CASSPLDAYEQYF	TRBV5-1	TRBJ2-7
CASSPDRGGELFF	TRBV7-9	TRBJ2-2
CASSLGTSGSRETQYF	TRBV7-9	TRBJ2-5
CASSLLAGGINLLYEQYF	TRBV5-4	TRBJ2-7
CAWTWGMNTEAFF	TRBV30	TRBJ1-1
CASSLGWTGTGAAF	TRBV7-9	TRBJ2-7
CASSVARRCYEQYF	TRBV9	TRBJ2-7
CASSEAGGFYEQYF	TRBV2	TRBJ2-7
CATSSENSPLHF	TRBV15	TRBJ1-6
CASSQKPQGHHTYEQYF	TRBV27	TRBJ2-7
CASSELAGNNEQFF	TRBV7-6	TRBJ2-1
CASDREDDQPQHF	TRBV2	TRBJ1-5
CASSLPPGGSNTGELFF	TRBV21-1	TRBJ2-2
CASGTGEPYEQYF	TRBV19	TRBJ2-7
CASSGGSGLGIQYF	TRBV27	TRBJ2-4
CASSALFRNEQFF	TRBV7-9	TRBJ2-1
CASSFEDGGYYEQYF	TRBV13	TRBJ2-7
CASSEKRHYNEQFF	TRBV10-1	TRBJ2-1
CAILDRDKNIQYF	TRBV19	TRBJ2-4
CASSETTGTSAYEQYF	TRBV10-1	TRBJ2-7
CASSEYGRGLDGYTF	TRBV6-1	TRBJ1-2
CASSSSPGQGEDGYTF	TRBV11-2	TRBJ1-2
CASSLDSSNEQFF	TRBV9	TRBJ2-1
CASSFGTADNEQFF	TRBV9	TRBJ2-1
CASSVGQAATYEQYF	TRBV9	TRBJ2-7
CASSLIGTLFTGELFF	TRBV27	TRBJ2-2
CASSEYGEGTEDHFYNEQFF	TRBV6-1	TRBJ2-1
CASSQGGLAGESSYNEQFF	TRBV4-2	TRBJ2-1
CASSFSDRSYEQYF	TRBV5-6	TRBJ2-7
CASSLAGGLNEQFF	TRBV27	TRBJ2-1
CASSEYTSNSYEQYF	TRBV2	TRBJ2-7
CASSLWGGSYEQYF	TRBV27	TRBJ2-7
CASSPIGEGRYEQYF	TRBV27	TRBJ2-7